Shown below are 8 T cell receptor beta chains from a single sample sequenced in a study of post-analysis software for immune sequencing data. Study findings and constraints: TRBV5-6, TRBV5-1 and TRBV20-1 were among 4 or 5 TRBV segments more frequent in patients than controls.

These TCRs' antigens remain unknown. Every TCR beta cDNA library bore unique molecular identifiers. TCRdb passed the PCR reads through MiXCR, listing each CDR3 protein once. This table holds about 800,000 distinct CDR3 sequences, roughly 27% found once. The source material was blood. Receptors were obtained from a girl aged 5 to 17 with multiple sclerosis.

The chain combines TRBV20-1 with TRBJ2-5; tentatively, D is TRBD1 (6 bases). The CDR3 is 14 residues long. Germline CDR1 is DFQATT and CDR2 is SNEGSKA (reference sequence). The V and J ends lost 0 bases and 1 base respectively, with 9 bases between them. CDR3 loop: CSAREGARQETQYF. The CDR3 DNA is TGCAGTGCTAGAGAGGGGGCGCGCCAAGAGACCCAGTACTTC.

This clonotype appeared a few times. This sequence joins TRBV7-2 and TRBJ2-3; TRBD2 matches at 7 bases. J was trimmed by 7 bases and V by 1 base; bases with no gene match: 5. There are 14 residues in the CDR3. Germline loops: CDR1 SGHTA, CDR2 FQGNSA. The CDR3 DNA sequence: TGTGCCAGCAGCTTAGGACTAGCATTATATACGCAGTATTTT. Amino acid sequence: CASSLGLALYTQYF.

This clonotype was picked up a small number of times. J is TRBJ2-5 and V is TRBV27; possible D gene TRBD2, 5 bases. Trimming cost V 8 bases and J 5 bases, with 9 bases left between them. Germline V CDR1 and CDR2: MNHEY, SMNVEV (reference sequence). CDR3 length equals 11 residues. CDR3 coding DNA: TGTGCCAGCCGGGAAGGCGAGACCCAGTACTTC. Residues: CASREGETQYF.

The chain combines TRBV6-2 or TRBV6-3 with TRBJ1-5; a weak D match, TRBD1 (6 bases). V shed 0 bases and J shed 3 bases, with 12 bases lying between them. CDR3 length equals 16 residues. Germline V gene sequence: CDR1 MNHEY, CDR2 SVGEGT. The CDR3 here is CASSYSRQATNQPQHF. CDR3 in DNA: TGTGCCAGCAGTTACTCGCGACAGGCTACCAATCAGCCCCAGCATTTT.

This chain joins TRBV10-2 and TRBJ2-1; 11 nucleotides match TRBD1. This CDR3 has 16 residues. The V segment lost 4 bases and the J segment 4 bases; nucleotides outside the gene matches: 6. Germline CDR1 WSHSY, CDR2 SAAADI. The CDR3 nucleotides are TGCGCCAGCAGTGGGTTGGGACAGGGGGTTTACAATGAGCAGTTCTTC. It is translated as CASSGLGQGVYNEQFF.

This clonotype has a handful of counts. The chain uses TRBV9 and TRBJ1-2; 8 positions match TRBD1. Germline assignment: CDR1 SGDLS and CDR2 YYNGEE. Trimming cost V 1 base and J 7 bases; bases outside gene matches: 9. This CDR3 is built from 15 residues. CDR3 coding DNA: TGTGCCAGCAGCGTACATACCAGGGGGCATGGTGGCTACACCTTC. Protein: CASSVHTRGHGGYTF. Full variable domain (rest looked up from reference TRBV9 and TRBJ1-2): DSGVTQTPKHLITATGQRVTLRCSPRSGDLSVYWYQQSLDQGLQFLIQYYNGEERAKGNILERFSAQQFPDLHSELNLSSLELGDSALYFCASSVHTRGHGGYTFGSGTRLTVV.

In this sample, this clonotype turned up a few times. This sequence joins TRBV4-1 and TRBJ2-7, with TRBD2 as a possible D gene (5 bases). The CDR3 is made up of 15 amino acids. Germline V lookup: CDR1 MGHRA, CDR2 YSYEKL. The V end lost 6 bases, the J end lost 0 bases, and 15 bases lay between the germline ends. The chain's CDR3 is CASRPSTGSSYEQYF. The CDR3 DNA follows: TGCGCCAGCAGGCCAAGTACGGGGAGCTCCTACGAGCAGTACTTC.

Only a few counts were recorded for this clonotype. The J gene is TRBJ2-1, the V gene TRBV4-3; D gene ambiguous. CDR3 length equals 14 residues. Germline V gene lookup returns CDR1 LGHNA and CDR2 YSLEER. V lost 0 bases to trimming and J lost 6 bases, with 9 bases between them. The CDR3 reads CASSQDSSRNEQFF. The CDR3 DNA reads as TGCGCCAGCAGCCAAGATTCCAGTCGCAATGAGCAGTTCTTC.